Listed here is a single T cell receptor beta chain. The data were obtained in a study of patients and donors after allogeneic stem cell transplantation. TCRdb redid the calling of the RT-PCR reads with MiXCR, one entry per CDR3 protein. The sample carries roughly 880,000 distinct CDR3 sequences, approximately 19% recorded once. Sequencing was performed on blood, either unsorted or a sorted T cell fraction (not recorded which). The TCR comes from a human donor who was either an allogeneic HSCT recipient or a stem cell or donor lymphocyte infusion donor (not recorded which). It is not recorded whose cells these are; they may come from a transplant donor.

The CDR3: CASSTGTPEYNEQFF. The CDR3 DNA reads as TGCGCCAGCAGCACCGGGACTCCCGAATACAATGAGCAGTTCTTC. The chain couples TRBV5-1 to TRBJ2-1; perhaps TRBD2 as D (6 bases). The CDR3 is 15 amino acids. From germline, CDR1 is SGHRS and CDR2 YFSETQ. Deletions cut 4 bases from V and 4 bases from J, with 15 bases between.